The 9 T cell receptor beta chains below come from one sample, sequenced in a study of monozygotic twins with cystic fibrosis. TCRdb keeps only in-frame clones here, not all; method: immunoSEQ multiplex PCR. The repertoire includes 12,000 to 15,000 clones, 95% to 99% of them detected once, and around 0.41% sits in the top ten. Sequenced material: blood. The receptors were gathered from a girl aged 2 to 10 with cystic fibrosis.

With regard to this clone: Compared with germline, one end of the junction differs, possibly owing to a read error. The chain recombines TRBV28 with TRBJ2-7, with D perhaps matching TRBD1 or TRBD2 (5 bases each). Germline CDR1 and CDR2: MDHEN and SYDVKM. The CDR3 has 11 amino acids. As DNA, the CDR3 is TGTGCCAGCAGTTTGGGGGACGAGCTGTACTTC. Amino acid sequence: CASSLGDELYF.

The chain joins TRBV7-2 to TRBJ2-1, with 13 bases fitting TRBD2. After removal of 5 bases from V and 5 bases from J, the junction contained 9 bases not matched to a gene. CDR3 size: 17 residues. Germline V gene data show CDR1 as SGHTA and CDR2 as FQGNSA. This CDR3 reads CASSLRTSGRLDNEQFF. In DNA form, the CDR3 reads TGTGCCAGCAGCCTCCGGACTAGCGGGAGACTCGACAATGAGCAGTTCTTC.

The chain recombines TRBV14 with TRBJ2-3; D possibly corresponds to TRBD2 (5 bases). The CDR3 consists of 17 residues. The germline gives CDR1 SGHDN, CDR2 FVKESK. V dropped 0 bases and J dropped 1 base, with 14 bases sitting between them. CDR3 region: CASSQDNRGRGTDTQYF. CDR3 nucleotides: TGTGCCAGCAGCCAAGATAATCGGGGTCGAGGCACAGATACGCAGTATTTT.

V usage is TRBV5-8 and J usage is TRBJ1-4; D gene uncertain. Deletions cut 4 bases from V and 7 bases from J, with 5 bases between. Germline CDR1 SGHTS, CDR2 YDEGEE. The CDR3 covers 11 residues. The CDR3 coding sequence is TGTGCCAGCAGCCCGGCTGAAAAACTGTTTTTT. Protein product: CASSPAEKLFF.

This chain connects TRBV5-5 to TRBJ2-5; maybe TRBD1 (6 bases). Germline V gene lookup returns CDR1 SGHKS and CDR2 YYEKEE (reference sequence). Trimming took off 2 bases at V and 1 base at J, with 9 bases between the two ends. The CDR3 is 14 residues long. The CDR3 loop is CASSFLTGQETQYF. The CDR3 bases are TGTGCCAGCAGCTTCCTGACAGGCCAAGAGACCCAGTACTTC.

The genes are TRBV4-1 and TRBJ2-7; D is unclear. Germline V lookup: CDR1 MGHRA, CDR2 YSYEKL. The CDR3 has 15 residues. V was cut by 1 base and J by 5 bases, with 15 bases left in between. In DNA form, the CDR3 reads TGCGCCAGCAGCCAAGTTCAGGCAGGATGGGACGAGCAGTACTTC. Translation gives CASSQVQAGWDEQYF.

V is TRBV19 and J is TRBJ1-2; a possible D gene is TRBD1 (6 bases). The CDR3 has 14 amino acids. V lost 6 bases, J lost 4 bases, and 15 bases lay in between. Germline values: CDR1 LNHDA, CDR2 SQIVND (reference sequence). CDR3 nucleotide sequence: TGTGCCAGTAGGGGCCCGGGGGCAAGCTATGGCTACACCTTC. Translation: CASRGPGASYGYTF.

About this clone itself: The junction departs from the called germline gene at one end, perhaps through a read error. The gene calls are TRBV7-7 and TRBJ2-5; 9 bases agree with TRBD2. This CDR3 has 13 amino acids. Germline assignment: CDR1 SSHAT and CDR2 FNYEAQ (reference sequence). The CDR3 is CASSFSGSKTQYF. The CDR3 DNA sequence: TGTGCTAGCAGCTTTAGCGGGAGTAAGACCCAGTACTTC.

This chain connects TRBV5-4 to TRBJ2-6; no reliable D call. Trimming took off 3 bases at V and 0 bases at J, with 19 bases between the two ends. Germline CDR1 is SGHNT and CDR2 is YYREEE (reference sequence). CDR3 length: 19 amino acids. The chain's CDR3 is CASSSRLDLFGSGANVLTF. Here the CDR3 DNA reads TGTGCCAGCAGCTCGCGATTGGATCTCTTTGGCTCTGGGGCCAACGTCCTGACTTTC.